This paragraph reports one T cell receptor beta chain. Its antigen is as yet unknown. V lost 2 bases, J lost 5 bases, and 9 bases lay in between. CDR1 and CDR2 from the germline V gene are LGHNA and YSLEER. This CDR3 comprises 14 residues. This sample stems from a study of tumor-infiltrating lymphocytes in localized non-small cell lung cancer. Whole-study context: Several tumor histologies, both smoking statuses, and some post-neoadjuvant chemotherapy samples were included. Study outcomes and limitations: Immunotypes IM1 and IM2 had similar TCR-derived T-cell fractions.

This table comes from immunoSEQ multiplex PCR, and its TCRdb copy is limited to in-frame clones, with some not included. The data contain just under 30,000 clones, approximately 85% of them singletons. This TCR was sampled from a human donor with non-small cell lung cancer. The rearrangement links TRBV4-3 to TRBJ1-4; maybe TRBD1 (6 bases). Sequenced material: lung tumor tissue. The CDR3 DNA reads TGCGCCAGCAGCCAAAATACAGGGAATGAAAAACTGTTTTTT. Amino acids: CASSQNTGNEKLFF.